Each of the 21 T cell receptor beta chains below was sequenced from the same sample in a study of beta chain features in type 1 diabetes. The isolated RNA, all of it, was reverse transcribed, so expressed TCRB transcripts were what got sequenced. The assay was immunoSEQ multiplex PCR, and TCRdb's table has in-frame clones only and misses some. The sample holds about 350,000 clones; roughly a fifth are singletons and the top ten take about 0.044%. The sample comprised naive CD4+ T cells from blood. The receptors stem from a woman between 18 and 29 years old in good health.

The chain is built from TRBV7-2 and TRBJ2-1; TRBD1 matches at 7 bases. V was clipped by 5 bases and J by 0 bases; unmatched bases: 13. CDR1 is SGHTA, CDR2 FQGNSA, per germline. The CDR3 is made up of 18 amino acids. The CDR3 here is CASSRLGGSPLSYNEQFF. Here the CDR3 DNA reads TGTGCCAGCAGCCGATTAGGGGGCAGTCCTCTCTCCTACAATGAGCAGTTCTTC.

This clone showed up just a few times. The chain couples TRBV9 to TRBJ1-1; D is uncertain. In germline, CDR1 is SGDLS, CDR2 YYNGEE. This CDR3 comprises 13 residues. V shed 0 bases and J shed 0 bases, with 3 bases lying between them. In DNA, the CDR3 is TGTGCCAGCAGCGTAGTCGTGAACACTGAAGCTTTCTTT. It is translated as CASSVVVNTEAFF.

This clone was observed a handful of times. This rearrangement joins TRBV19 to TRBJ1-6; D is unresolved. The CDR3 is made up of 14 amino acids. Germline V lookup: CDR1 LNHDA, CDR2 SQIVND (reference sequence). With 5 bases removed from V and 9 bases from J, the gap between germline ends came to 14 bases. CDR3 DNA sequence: TGTGCCAGTAGTTTAACGGTCCTAATTTCACCCCTCCACTTT. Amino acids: CASSLTVLISPLHF.

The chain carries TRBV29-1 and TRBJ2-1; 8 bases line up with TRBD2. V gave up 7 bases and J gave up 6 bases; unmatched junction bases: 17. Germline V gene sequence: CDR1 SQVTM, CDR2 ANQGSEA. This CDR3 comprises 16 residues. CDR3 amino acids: CSAVEGSGRGSNEQFF. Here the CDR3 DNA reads TGCAGCGCCGTTGAGGGGAGCGGGAGAGGGAGCAATGAGCAGTTCTTC.

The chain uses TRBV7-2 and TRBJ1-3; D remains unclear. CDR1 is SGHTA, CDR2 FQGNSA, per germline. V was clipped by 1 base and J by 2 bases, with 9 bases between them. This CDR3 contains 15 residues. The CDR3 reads CASSLVVSPGNTIYF. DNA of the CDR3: TGTGCCAGCAGCTTAGTGGTCAGTCCTGGAAACACCATATATTTT.

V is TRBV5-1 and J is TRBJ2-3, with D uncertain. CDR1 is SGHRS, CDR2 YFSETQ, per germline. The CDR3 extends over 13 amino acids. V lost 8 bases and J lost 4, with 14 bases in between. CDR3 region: CASYTDIPDTQYF. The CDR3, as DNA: TGCGCCAGTTATACCGACATCCCAGATACGCAGTATTTT.

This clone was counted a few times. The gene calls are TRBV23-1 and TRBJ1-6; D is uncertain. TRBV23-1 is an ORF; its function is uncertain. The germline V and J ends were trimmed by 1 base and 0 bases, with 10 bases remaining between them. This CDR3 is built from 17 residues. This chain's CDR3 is CASSQWAYSSYNSPLHF. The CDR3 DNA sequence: TGCGCCAGCAGTCAATGGGCCTATAGCTCCTATAATTCACCCCTCCACTTT.

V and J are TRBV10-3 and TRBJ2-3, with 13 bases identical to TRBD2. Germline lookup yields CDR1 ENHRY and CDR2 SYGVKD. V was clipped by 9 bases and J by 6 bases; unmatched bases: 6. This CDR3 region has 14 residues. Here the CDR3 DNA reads TGTGCCATTACTAGCGGGGGGGCGTCCGATACGCAGTATTTT. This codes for CAITSGGASDTQYF.

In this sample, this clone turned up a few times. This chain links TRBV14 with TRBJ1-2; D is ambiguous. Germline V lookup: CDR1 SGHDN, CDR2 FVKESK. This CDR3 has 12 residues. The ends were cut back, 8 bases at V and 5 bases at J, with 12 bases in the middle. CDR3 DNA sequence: TGTGCCAGCGGTAGCCTCCGATATGGCTACACCTTC. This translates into CASGSLRYGYTF.

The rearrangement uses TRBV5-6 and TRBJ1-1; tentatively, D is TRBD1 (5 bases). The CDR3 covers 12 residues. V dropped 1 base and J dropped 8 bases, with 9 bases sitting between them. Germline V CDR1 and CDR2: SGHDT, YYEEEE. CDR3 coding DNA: TGTGCCAGCAGCTTGAGGAGGGGAGAAGCTTTCTTT. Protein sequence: CASSLRRGEAFF.

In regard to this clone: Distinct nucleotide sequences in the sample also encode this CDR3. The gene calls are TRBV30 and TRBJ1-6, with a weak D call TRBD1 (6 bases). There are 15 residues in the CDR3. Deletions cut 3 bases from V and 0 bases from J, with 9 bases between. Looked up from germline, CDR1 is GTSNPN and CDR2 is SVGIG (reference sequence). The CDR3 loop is CAWSTGSSYNSPLHF. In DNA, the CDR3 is TGTGCCTGGAGCACAGGGAGCTCCTATAATTCACCCCTCCACTTT.

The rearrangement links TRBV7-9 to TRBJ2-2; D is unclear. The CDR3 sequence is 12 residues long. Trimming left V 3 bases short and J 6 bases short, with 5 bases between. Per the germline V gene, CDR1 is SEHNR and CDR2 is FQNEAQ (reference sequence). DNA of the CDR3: TGTGCCAGCAGCTTCTCCGCCGGGGAGCTGTTTTTT. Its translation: CASSFSAGELFF.

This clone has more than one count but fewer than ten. DNA of the CDR3: TGCGCCAGCAGCACCACCGGGACAGGGAGATACGAGCAGTACTTC. Its translation is CASSTTGTGRYEQYF. The chain recombines TRBV5-1 with TRBJ2-7; 9 bases fit TRBD1. The CDR3 has 15 residues. Trimming at V came to 4 bases and at J to 4 bases, leaving 9 bases not matched to a gene. The V gene's germline CDR1 is SGHRS and CDR2 YFSETQ.

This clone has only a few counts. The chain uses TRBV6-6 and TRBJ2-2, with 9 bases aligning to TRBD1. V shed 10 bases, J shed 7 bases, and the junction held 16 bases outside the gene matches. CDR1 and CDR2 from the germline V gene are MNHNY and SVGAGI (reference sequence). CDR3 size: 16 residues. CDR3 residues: CATEGTGTGLRGELFF. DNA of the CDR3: TGTGCCACCGAGGGAACCGGGACAGGGTTGCGCGGGGAGCTGTTTTTT.

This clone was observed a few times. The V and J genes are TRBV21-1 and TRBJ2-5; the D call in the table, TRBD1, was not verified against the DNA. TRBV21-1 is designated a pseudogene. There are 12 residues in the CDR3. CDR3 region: CATPGQQETQYF. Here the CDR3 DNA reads TGTGCCACCCCGGGACAGCAAGAGACCCAGTACTTC.

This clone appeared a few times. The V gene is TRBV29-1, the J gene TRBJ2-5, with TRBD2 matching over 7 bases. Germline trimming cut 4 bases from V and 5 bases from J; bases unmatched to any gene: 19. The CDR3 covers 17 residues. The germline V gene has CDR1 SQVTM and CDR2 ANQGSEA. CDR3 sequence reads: CSVAQLAGAVRLETQYF. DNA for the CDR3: TGCAGCGTTGCCCAATTGGCGGGAGCGGTTCGGTTGGAGACCCAGTACTTC.

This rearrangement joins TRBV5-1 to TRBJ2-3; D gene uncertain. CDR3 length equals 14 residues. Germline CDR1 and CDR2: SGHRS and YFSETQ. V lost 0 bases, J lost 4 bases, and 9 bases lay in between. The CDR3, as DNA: TGCGCCAGCAGCTTGGCCCCGAGAGCAGATACGCAGTATTTT. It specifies CASSLAPRADTQYF.

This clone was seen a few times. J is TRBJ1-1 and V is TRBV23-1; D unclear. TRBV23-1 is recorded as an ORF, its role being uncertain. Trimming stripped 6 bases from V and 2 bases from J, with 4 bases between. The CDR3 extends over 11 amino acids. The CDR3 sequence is CASRSNTEAFF. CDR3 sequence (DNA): TGCGCCAGCAGATCTAACACTGAAGCTTTCTTT.

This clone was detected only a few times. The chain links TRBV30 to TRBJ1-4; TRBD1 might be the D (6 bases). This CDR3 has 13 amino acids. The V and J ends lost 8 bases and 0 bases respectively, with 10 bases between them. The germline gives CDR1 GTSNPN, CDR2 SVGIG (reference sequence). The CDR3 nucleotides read TGTGCCCAACAGGGTACAACTAATGAAAAACTGTTTTTT. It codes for CAQQGTTNEKLFF. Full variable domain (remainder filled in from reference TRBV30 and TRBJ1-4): SQTIHQWPATLVQPVGSPLSLECTVEGTSNPNLYWYRQAAGRGLQLLFYSVGIGQISSEVPQNLSASRPQDRQFILSSKKLLLSDSGFYLCAQQGTTNEKLFFGSGTQLSVL.

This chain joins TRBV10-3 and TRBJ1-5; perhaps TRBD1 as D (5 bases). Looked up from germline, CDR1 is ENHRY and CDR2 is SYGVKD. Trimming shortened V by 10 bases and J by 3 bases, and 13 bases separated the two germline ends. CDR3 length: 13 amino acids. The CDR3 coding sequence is TGTGCCACAATGGGGCAGGTCAATCAGCCCCAGCATTTT. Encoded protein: CATMGQVNQPQHF.

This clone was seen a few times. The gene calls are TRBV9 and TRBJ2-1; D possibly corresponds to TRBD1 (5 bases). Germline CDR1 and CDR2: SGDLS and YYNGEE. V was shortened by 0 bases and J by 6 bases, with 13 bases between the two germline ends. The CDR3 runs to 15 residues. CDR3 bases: TGTGCCAGCAGCGTAGTCGGGCAGGGTGGCAATGAGCAGTTCTTC. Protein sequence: CASSVVGQGGNEQFF.